Listed here are 30 T cell receptor beta chains from one sample, sequenced in a study of identical twins. TCRdb recomputed calls from the 5' RACE reads with MiXCR, one row per CDR3 protein. This sample has under 900,000 distinct CDR3 sequences, with around an eighth found just once. This same sample was also taken into another study, of yellow fever vaccine responses in identical twins.

Sequences were obtained from PBMCs. These receptors originate from a woman between 18 and 29 years old in good health.

The chain is built from TRBV15 and TRBJ2-1; 11 nucleotides align to TRBD2. Trimming took 0 bases from V and 7 from J; bases not matched to a gene: 5. This CDR3 comprises 16 residues. Per the germline V gene, CDR1 is LNHNV and CDR2 is YYDKDF (reference sequence). The CDR3 DNA reads as TGTGCCACCAGCAGAGACAATAGCGGGGGGGGTAATGAGCAGTTCTTC. It is translated as CATSRDNSGGGNEQFF.

V and J are TRBV10-1 and TRBJ2-5; 12 bases are shared with TRBD1. Germline V gene lookup returns CDR1 WNHNN and CDR2 SYGVQD (reference sequence). The V and J ends lost 4 bases and 5 bases, in that order; junction bases with no gene match: 8. The CDR3 is 16 amino acids. CDR3 residues: CASSGAGTGGAETQYF. Here the CDR3 DNA reads TGCGCCAGCAGTGGAGCCGGGACAGGGGGCGCGGAGACCCAGTACTTC.

The chain joins TRBV10-3 to TRBJ2-5, with a tentative D call TRBD2 (6 bases). Germline V gene sequence: CDR1 ENHRY, CDR2 SYGVKD. The CDR3 is 14 residues long. Deletions cut 6 bases from V and 4 bases from J, with 15 bases between. The CDR3 DNA follows: TGTGCCATCAGGCCCAGCGGGTTGGGAGAGACCCAGTACTTC. Its protein is CAIRPSGLGETQYF.

Only a few counts were recorded for this clonotype. The chain joins TRBV6-1 to TRBJ1-2; D remains ambiguous. Germline assignment: CDR1 MNHNS and CDR2 SASEGT. V lost 5 bases to trimming and J lost 4 bases, with 17 bases between them. This CDR3 has 15 residues. As DNA, the CDR3 is TGTGCCAGCAGTAAGGAGGTTACAAACGTCTATGGCTACACCTTC. This codes for CASSKEVTNVYGYTF.

The chain employs TRBV2 and TRBJ1-1; 7 bases align to TRBD1. This CDR3 comprises 14 residues. V lost 4 bases, J lost 4 bases, and 6 bases stayed unmatched. CDR1 SNHLY and CDR2 FYNNEI come from the germline V gene. CDR3 in DNA: TGTGCCAGCAGTGTACAGGGGCTTAGCACTGAAGCTTTCTTT. As protein: CASSVQGLSTEAFF.

This clonotype came up a few times. J is TRBJ1-2 and V is TRBV24-1; no clear D gene. The CDR3 is 11 residues long. Trimming cost V 9 bases and J 1 base, with 5 bases left between them. CDR1 KGHDR and CDR2 SFDVKD come from the germline V gene. In nucleotides, the CDR3 is TGTGCCACCGGAAGTAACTATGGCTACACCTTC. It yields the protein CATGSNYGYTF.

With regard to this clonotype: A much bigger clone sits one base away, suggesting this may be a read error. The chain couples TRBV6-1 to TRBJ2-3; tentatively, D is TRBD1 or TRBD2 (6 bases each). Germline V gene sequence: CDR1 MNHNS, CDR2 SASEGT. CDR3 length: 17 residues. The CDR3 DNA reads TGTGCCAGCAGCAGCATACCGGGACATACTAGCACAGATACGCAGTGTTTT. Its protein product is CASSSIPGHTSTDTQCF.

This clonotype has more than one count but fewer than ten. The chain uses TRBV5-1 and TRBJ2-3; 8 bases fit TRBD1. The germline V gene encodes CDR1 SGHRS and CDR2 YFSETQ. CDR3 length equals 15 residues. J lost 3 bases, V lost 5 bases, and 8 bases had no gene match. This CDR3 reads CASRPDRASTDTQYF. In DNA form, the CDR3 reads TGCGCCAGCAGACCGGACAGGGCAAGTACAGATACGCAGTATTTT. The whole variable domain, filled in from reference TRBV5-1 and TRBJ2-3, reads KAGVTQTPRYLIKTRGQQVTLSCSPISGHRSVSWYQQTPGQGLQFLFEYFSETQRNKGNFPGRFSGRQFSNSRSEMNVSTLELGDSALYLCASRPDRASTDTQYFGPGTRLTVL.

This clonotype was seen repeatedly, ten times or more. The CDR3 sequence is CASSYPGRSPYNEQFF. CDR3 sequence (DNA): TGTGCCAGCAGTTACCCCGGACGGTCGCCCTACAATGAGCAGTTCTTC. The rearrangement joins TRBV6-5 to TRBJ2-1; D remains ambiguous. The ends were cut back, 2 bases at V and 2 bases at J, with 13 bases in the middle. Germline V gives CDR1 MNHEY, CDR2 SVGAGI. This CDR3 has 16 amino acids.

The chain couples TRBV5-1 to TRBJ2-3; either TRBD1 or TRBD2 may supply D (5 bases each). Trimming took 5 bases from V and 2 from J, leaving 12 bases between them. Germline values: CDR1 SGHRS, CDR2 YFSETQ. This CDR3 has 14 residues. CDR3 region: CASRSGTPTDTQYF. CDR3 sequence (DNA): TGCGCCAGCAGGTCCGGGACCCCCACAGATACGCAGTATTTT.

This rearrangement joins TRBV3-1 to TRBJ1-1; 7 nucleotides align to TRBD1. This CDR3 is built from 14 residues. Per germline, CDR1 LGHDT and CDR2 YNNKEL (reference sequence). J lost 4 bases, V lost 8 bases, and 10 bases had no gene match. As DNA, the CDR3 is TGTGCCAGCGGCAAACAGGGGATCGGCACTGAAGCTTTCTTT. This codes for CASGKQGIGTEAFF.

In its sample, this clonotype was seen a few times. This sequence joins TRBV18 and TRBJ2-5; 8 nucleotides agree with TRBD2. CDR1 is KGHSH, CDR2 LQKENI, per germline. With 3 bases clipped from V and 3 bases from J, the junction kept 9 bases outside the gene matches. The CDR3 has 16 amino acids. CDR3 DNA: TGTGCCAGCTCACCGGTACAGCGGGAGTACGAAGAGACCCAGTACTTC. Encoded protein: CASSPVQREYEETQYF.

This clonotype was counted between two and nine times. J is TRBJ2-5 and V is TRBV9, with D perhaps TRBD2 (7 bases). The CDR3 length is 15 residues. CDR1 SGDLS and CDR2 YYNGEE come from the germline V gene. Trimming took off 0 bases at V and 1 base at J, with 10 bases between the two ends. Here the CDR3 DNA reads TGTGCCAGCAGCGTAGTCGGGGGGCCCCAAGAGACCCAGTACTTC. It translates to CASSVVGGPQETQYF. The entire variable domain, with the rest obtained from reference TRBV9 and TRBJ2-5, is as follows: DSGVTQTPKHLITATGQRVTLRCSPRSGDLSVYWYQQSLDQGLQFLIQYYNGEERAKGNILERFSAQQFPDLHSELNLSSLELGDSALYFCASSVVGGPQETQYFGPGTRLLVL.

This clonotype has only a few counts. The rearrangement uses TRBV2 and TRBJ2-1; 12 bases are a match to TRBD2. CDR3 length equals 15 residues. The ends lost 6 bases at V and 4 bases at J; junction bases unmatched: 4. Germline V CDR1 and CDR2: SNHLY, FYNNEI. The CDR3 region is CASRQLAGGYNEQFF. The CDR3 bases are TGTGCCAGCAGACAACTAGCGGGGGGTTACAATGAGCAGTTCTTC.

This clonotype was counted at least ten times. The chain couples TRBV5-1 to TRBJ1-4; a weak D match, TRBD1 (5 bases). Trimming stripped 5 bases from V and 7 bases from J, with 9 bases between. The CDR3 totals 12 residues. CDR1 SGHRS and CDR2 YFSETQ come from the germline V gene. This CDR3 reads CASRGGSEKLFF. DNA of the CDR3: TGCGCCAGCAGGGGGGGGAGTGAAAAACTGTTTTTT.

This clonotype has just a few counts. CDR3 in amino acids: CASSLTPGSGNTGELFF. The DNA for the CDR3 is TGTGCCAGCAGCCTTACCCCCGGGAGCGGGAACACCGGGGAGCTGTTTTTT. This chain connects TRBV3-1 to TRBJ2-2, with a weak D call TRBD2 (6 bases). CDR3 length: 17 amino acids. V lost 4 bases and J 1 base, leaving 16 bases between the germline ends. Germline V lookup: CDR1 LGHDT, CDR2 YNNKEL (reference sequence).

This clonotype appeared a few times. V and J are TRBV3-1 and TRBJ2-7; D might be TRBD1 (6 bases). V was pared by 1 base and J by 3 bases, with 13 bases between. The CDR3 sequence is 15 residues long. CDR1 LGHDT and CDR2 YNNKEL come from the germline V gene (reference sequence). The CDR3 reads CASSQGGQGFYEQYF. The CDR3, as DNA: TGTGCCAGCAGCCAAGGTGGCCAGGGGTTCTACGAGCAGTACTTC.

This clonotype has a count of ten or more. The CDR3 nucleotides are TGTGCCAGCAGCACCCCAGGGGGGGACTATGGCTACACCTTC. This codes for CASSTPGGDYGYTF. The J gene is TRBJ1-2, the V gene TRBV9; 7 bases are a match to TRBD1. The CDR3 covers 14 residues. V lost 4 bases to trimming and J lost 3 bases; unmatched junction nucleotides: 6. The germline CDR1 and CDR2 sequences are SGDLS and YYNGEE.

This clonotype was observed a handful of times. V is TRBV28 and J is TRBJ2-1; 14 bases match TRBD2. The junction had 7 bases not matched to a gene; V was cut back by 5 bases and J by 7 bases. Germline V gene data show CDR1 as MDHEN and CDR2 as SYDVKM. This CDR3 is 16 amino acids long. The DNA for the CDR3 is TGTGCCAGCAGTCCATCGACTAGCGGGGGGGTAAATGAGCAGTTCTTC. It translates to CASSPSTSGGVNEQFF.

This clonotype has ten or more counts. This sequence joins TRBV10-3 and TRBJ2-1; tentative D call: TRBD2 (7 bases). The V end lost 5 bases, the J end lost 8 bases, and 16 bases lay between the germline ends. Germline CDR1 reads ENHRY; CDR2 reads SYGVKD. CDR3 length equals 14 residues. DNA for the CDR3: TGTGCCATCAGTTCACTCGGAGGGGGGGATGAGCAGTTCTTC. Translation gives CAISSLGGGDEQFF.

This clonotype was recorded many times. The CDR3 DNA reads as TGTGCCAGCAGCTACGACAGGGGGAACACTGAAGCTTTCTTT. Translated, it gives CASSYDRGNTEAFF. The rearrangement joins TRBV3-1 to TRBJ1-1; 8 bases map to TRBD1. The J segment lost 1 base and the V segment lost 5 bases, leaving 3 bases of the junction unmatched. CDR3 length equals 14 residues. In germline, CDR1 is LGHDT, CDR2 YNNKEL (reference sequence).

Only a few counts were recorded for this clonotype. The V and J genes are TRBV20-1 and TRBJ2-3; TRBD2 aligns across 10 bases. The germline V gene has CDR1 DFQATT and CDR2 SNEGSKA (reference sequence). CDR3 length equals 16 residues. V lost 0 bases to trimming and J lost 2 bases; unmatched junction nucleotides: 5. The CDR3 DNA reads TGCAGTGCTAGAGATCCAAGCGGGGGGGACACAGATACGCAGTATTTT. Translation: CSARDPSGGDTDTQYF.

The chain couples TRBV20-1 to TRBJ2-1; 8 bases agree with TRBD1. Unmatched junction bases numbered 5, after V lost 5 bases and J lost 5 bases. CDR1 is DFQATT and CDR2 is SNEGSKA in the germline V gene (reference sequence). This CDR3 is 13 amino acids long. DNA of the CDR3: TGCAGTGCTCCGGACAGGGCGAACAATGAGCAGTTCTTC. This translates into CSAPDRANNEQFF.

There are a few counts of this clonotype. This sequence joins TRBV12-3 or TRBV12-4 and TRBJ2-5; unclear D gene. V lost 3 bases and J 4 bases, leaving 15 bases between the germline ends. The CDR3 length is 15 residues. In DNA form, the CDR3 reads TGTGCCAGCAGTTTGCGCGGCCCGGGCCGAGAGACCCAGTACTTC. As protein: CASSLRGPGRETQYF.

The chain joins TRBV9 to TRBJ2-3; 7 positions agree with TRBD1. Germline V gene data show CDR1 as SGDLS and CDR2 as YYNGEE. This CDR3 is 14 amino acids long. V lost 4 bases to trimming and J lost 4 bases; unmatched junction nucleotides: 6. CDR3 region: CASSLGQIADTQYF. In DNA form, the CDR3 reads TGTGCCAGCAGCTTGGGACAGATTGCAGATACGCAGTATTTT.

This clonotype has ten or more counts. This sequence joins TRBV12-3 or TRBV12-4 and TRBJ1-1; TRBD1 matches at 9 bases. The CDR3 has 14 residues. The V and J ends lost 7 bases and 1 base, in that order; junction bases with no gene match: 4. CDR3 sequence: CASTPTGGNTEAFF. The CDR3 DNA follows: TGTGCCAGCACCCCGACAGGGGGGAACACTGAAGCTTTCTTT.

This CDR3 reads CASSQRESSPLHF. CDR3 nucleotides: TGTGCCAGCAGCCAACGGGAGTCTTCACCCCTCCACTTT. The chain combines TRBV7-9 with TRBJ1-6, with D unresolved. Germline V lookup: CDR1 SEHNR, CDR2 FQNEAQ (reference sequence). Between the trimmed V and J ends, which lost 5 bases and 9 bases, there was a span of 11 bases. The CDR3 sequence is 13 residues long.

J is TRBJ2-1 and V is TRBV29-1, with TRBD2 identical over 8 bases. Germline lookup yields CDR1 SQVTM and CDR2 ANQGSEA. After removal of 1 base from V and 9 bases from J, the junction contained 11 bases not matched to a gene. This CDR3 is built from 15 residues. CDR3 loop: CSVEGLANGYSEQFF. In DNA, the CDR3 is TGCAGCGTTGAAGGACTAGCGAACGGTTACTCTGAGCAGTTCTTC.

V is TRBV27 and J is TRBJ1-5; 11 bases are shared with TRBD1. The CDR3 sequence is 19 residues long. J lost 2 bases, V lost 0 bases, and 9 bases had no gene match. Germline lookup yields CDR1 MNHEY and CDR2 SMNVEV (reference sequence). CDR3 nucleotides: TGTGCCAGCAGTTTATCCGGGACAGGGGGAGGGTTGCGCAATCAGCCCCAGCATTTT. This gives the protein CASSLSGTGGGLRNQPQHF.

This rearrangement joins TRBV27 to TRBJ2-4; TRBD1 is a possible D gene (6 bases). The ends were cut back, 0 bases at V and 12 bases at J, with 15 bases in the middle. The CDR3 loop spans 14 amino acids. Germline assignment: CDR1 MNHEY and CDR2 SMNVEV (reference sequence). DNA of the CDR3: TGTGCCAGCAGTTTATCGGTCACAGGGCTGGGTCAGTACTTC. Its translation: CASSLSVTGLGQYF.